Listed here is a single T cell receptor (beta chain). No antigen is known for it. This sample was taken from a study of lymphopenia after photon versus proton radiotherapy. The study's findings and limits: Under photons, naive T cells and diversity fell while effector/memory populations rose.

The repertoire was sequenced with immunoSEQ multiplex PCR; TCRdb's copy has only in-frame clones and lacks some. The sample yields 65,000 to 85,000 clones, about 90% seen once. The source of this sequence is a woman between 35 and 50 years old with cholangiocarcinoma. Sequenced here: peripheral blood, sampled from a patient treated with photon-based radiotherapy.

CDR3 residues: CASSQEGGGKAFF. DNA for the CDR3: TGCGCCAGCAGCCAAGAAGGTGGGGGGAAGGCTTTCTTT. J is TRBJ1-1 and V is TRBV4-1, with D possibly being TRBD1 (5 bases). Looked up from germline, CDR1 is MGHRA and CDR2 is YSYEKL. The CDR3 has 13 amino acids. Trimming shortened V by 0 bases and J by 11 bases, and 13 bases separated the two germline ends.